A single sample is the source of the 27 T cell receptor beta chains below, sequenced in a study of T-cell reconstitution after alpha-beta-depleted transplantation in children. The library targeted TCRbeta and was prepared with unique molecular identifiers. TCRdb re-called the PCR reads through MiXCR, storing one row per CDR3 protein. The profile shows about 980,000 distinct CDR3 sequences, about 29% of them singletons. Sequencing used PBMCs, mostly from graft donor cells, obtained 360 days after TCRalphabeta/CD19-depleted stem cell transplant. Receptors originate from a boy in the first two years of life who had a stem cell transplant for SCID, so the T cells may come from the graft donor.

The rearrangement links TRBV5-1 to TRBJ2-1, with TRBD1 matching over 12 bases. J lost 9 bases, V lost 3 bases, and 10 bases had no gene match. The CDR3 is 16 residues long. The V gene's germline CDR1 is SGHRS and CDR2 YFSETQ. The CDR3 loop is CASSSRGTGGWGEQFF. The CDR3, as DNA: TGCGCCAGCAGCTCAAGGGGGACAGGGGGCTGGGGTGAGCAGTTCTTC.

This clonotype was recorded once. The chain is built from TRBV19 and TRBJ2-7; D gene uncertain. Germline-derived CDR1 and CDR2 are LNHDA and SQIVND (reference sequence). CDR3 length: 13 amino acids. The V gene lost 8 bases and the J gene lost 3 bases, with 14 bases spanning the gap. As DNA, the CDR3 is TGTGCCAGTCTAAGGATACCATACTACGAGCAGTACTTC. Translated: CASLRIPYYEQYF.

The chain carries TRBV11-2 and TRBJ2-7; 10 bases are a match to TRBD1. CDR3 length equals 18 residues. Germline V lookup: CDR1 SGHAT, CDR2 FQNNGV. Trimming took 6 bases from V and 0 from J; bases not matched to a gene: 14. CDR3 sequence (DNA): TGTGCCAGCAGGCCGACACGGAGAGGACAGGGGGTCTCCTACGAGCAGTACTTC. Its translation: CASRPTRRGQGVSYEQYF. Looking up the rest from reference TRBV11-2 and TRBJ2-7 gives the full variable domain: EAGVAQSPRYKIIEKRQSVAFWCNPISGHATLYWYQQILGQGPKLLIQFQNNGVVDDSQLPKDRFSAERLKGVDSTLKIQPAKLEDSAVYLCASRPTRRGQGVSYEQYFGPGTRLTVT.

This clonotype has a handful of counts. The chain has TRBV7-3 and TRBJ2-1; 7 bases are shared with TRBD2. Germline values: CDR1 SGHTA, CDR2 FQGTGA. CDR3 size: 14 residues. Trimming took 5 bases from V and 4 from J; bases not matched to a gene: 5. CDR3 amino acids: CASSQTSVYNEQFF. In nucleotides, the CDR3 is TGTGCCAGCAGCCAAACTAGCGTTTACAATGAGCAGTTCTTC.

The chain's CDR3 is CASRTTGTNEKLFF. DNA for the CDR3: TGTGCCAGCCGGACAACAGGGACTAATGAAAAACTGTTTTTT. This chain joins TRBV6-1 and TRBJ1-4, with a possible D match to TRBD1 (6 bases). Trimming took 8 bases from V and 2 from J, leaving 12 bases between them. CDR1 is MNHNS, CDR2 SASEGT, per germline. This CDR3 spans 14 amino acids.

The chain couples TRBV5-1 to TRBJ2-5; TRBD2 is a possible D gene (5 bases). The length of the CDR3 is 16 residues. The germline V gene has CDR1 SGHRS and CDR2 YFSETQ. Trimming took off 0 bases at V and 2 bases at J, with 14 bases between the two ends. The CDR3 region has the DNA TGCGCCAGCAGCTTGGGGGTAGCGTACACTCAAGAGACCCAGTACTTC. Residues: CASSLGVAYTQETQYF.

The chain carries TRBV12-3 or TRBV12-4 and TRBJ2-1; D is unresolved. V lost 3 bases, J lost 7 bases, and 13 bases lay in between. CDR3 length: 14 residues. CDR3 nucleotide sequence: TGTGCCAGCAGTTTCCTGCCTTCTTTTAATGAGCAGTTCTTC. It specifies CASSFLPSFNEQFF.

This clonotype was counted only a few times. The rearrangement links TRBV10-3 to TRBJ2-5, with D possibly being TRBD2 (6 bases). The CDR3 has 16 residues. Germline CDR1 reads ENHRY; CDR2 reads SYGVKD. Trimming shortened V by 4 bases and J by 4 bases, and 19 bases separated the two germline ends. This chain's CDR3 is CAISAPLGGNRETQYF. The CDR3 DNA reads TGTGCCATCAGTGCCCCCCTTGGGGGGAATCGAGAGACCCAGTACTTC.

The CDR3 is CASSQGFLDYGYTF. The CDR3, as DNA: TGTGCCAGCAGCCAAGGTTTCCTGGACTATGGCTACACCTTC. The V call is TRBV3-1, the J call TRBJ1-2; D is unclear. V was clipped by 1 base and J by 3 bases, with 9 bases between them. The CDR3 is 14 residues long. CDR1 is LGHDT, CDR2 YNNKEL, per germline (reference sequence).

This clonotype was counted a single time. This chain connects TRBV7-6 to TRBJ2-2; the match to TRBD2 covers 8 bases. V gave up 7 bases and J gave up 6 bases; unmatched junction bases: 10. The CDR3 has 15 residues. In germline, CDR1 is SGHVS, CDR2 FNYEAQ. The CDR3 coding sequence is TGTGCCAGCAAGCCATCGCGGGGGGTACCCGGGGAGCTGTTTTTT. It specifies CASKPSRGVPGELFF.

This clonotype has a handful of counts. The J gene is TRBJ1-2, the V gene TRBV2; 7 nucleotides align to TRBD1. The V gene's germline CDR1 is SNHLY and CDR2 FYNNEI. The CDR3 contains 14 residues. Trimming took 4 bases from V and 1 from J; bases not matched to a gene: 3. CDR3 region: CASSGRGGNYGYTF. For the CDR3, the DNA is TGTGCCAGCAGTGGCAGGGGGGGTAACTATGGCTACACCTTC.

The rearrangement joins TRBV25-1 to TRBJ2-2, with a possible D match to TRBD1 (6 bases). V was clipped by 6 bases and J by 7 bases, with 18 bases between them. Germline V gene lookup returns CDR1 MGHDK and CDR2 SYGVNS. The CDR3 loop spans 15 amino acids. CDR3 region: CASRGLTGRGGELFF. The CDR3 nucleotides read TGTGCCAGCAGGGGGCTGACAGGACGTGGCGGGGAGCTGTTTTTT.

This clonotype was observed a handful of times. The chain is built from TRBV20-1 and TRBJ2-1, with 7 bases that match TRBD1. The germline V gene has CDR1 DFQATT and CDR2 SNEGSKA (reference sequence). This CDR3 spans 15 amino acids. After removal of 7 bases from V and 3 bases from J, the junction contained 12 bases not matched to a gene. This CDR3 is CSVPDRSILYNEQFF. The CDR3 region has the DNA TGCAGTGTTCCGGACAGGTCGATCCTCTACAATGAGCAGTTCTTC.

V usage is TRBV7-9 and J usage is TRBJ2-2; tentatively, D is TRBD1 (5 bases). CDR3 length: 15 residues. CDR1 SEHNR and CDR2 FQNEAQ come from the germline V gene (reference sequence). V was shortened by 5 bases and J by 1 base, with 11 bases between the two germline ends. The CDR3 nucleotides read TGTGCCAGCAGCAATGACAGACTGAACACCGGGGAGCTGTTTTTT. This sequence encodes CASSNDRLNTGELFF.

The chain recombines TRBV5-1 with TRBJ2-7, with D maybe TRBD1 (6 bases). Deletions cut 0 bases from V and 5 bases from J, with 15 bases between. CDR1 is SGHRS and CDR2 is YFSETQ in the germline V gene. The CDR3 runs 15 residues. Here the CDR3 DNA reads TGCGCCAGCAGCTTGGTATTGGGGGCAGGTGACGAGCAGTACTTC. This codes for CASSLVLGAGDEQYF.

This clonotype was seen only a few times. V gene TRBV4-3 combines with J gene TRBJ2-1, with D perhaps assigned TRBD1 or TRBD2 (5 bases each). CDR1 is LGHNA, CDR2 YSLEER, per germline. V shed 0 bases and J shed 8 bases, with 20 bases lying between them. The CDR3 is 17 residues long. The CDR3 bases are TGCGCCAGCAGCCAAGATCCCCTGCAGGGAGAATTCGATGAGCAGTTCTTC. This encodes CASSQDPLQGEFDEQFF.

The sample holds many counts of this clonotype. One junction end does not reproduce the germline sequence, and a read error may be involved. This chain joins TRBV5-1 and TRBJ2-3, with 10 bases identical to TRBD1. Per germline, CDR1 SGHRS and CDR2 YFSETQ. The CDR3 length is 14 residues. CDR3 sequence reads: CASSLGQGGDTQYF. CDR3 sequence (DNA): TGTGCCAGCAGCTTAGGACAGGGGGGAGATACGCAGTATTTT.

This clonotype was detected a few times. The V and J genes are TRBV12-3 or TRBV12-4 and TRBJ2-6; 9 bases fit TRBD1. The CDR3 extends over 18 amino acids. The V and J ends lost 7 bases and 4 bases, in that order; junction bases with no gene match: 14. The CDR3 nucleotides are TGTGCCAGCACCATTGCCGGGACAGGGAGTACCGGGGCCAACGTCCTGACTTTC. This sequence encodes CASTIAGTGSTGANVLTF.

In the case of this clonotype: Compared with germline, one end of the junction differs, possibly owing to a read error. The gene calls are TRBV5-1 and TRBJ1-2; the D is unclear. This CDR3 has 11 amino acids. CDR1 and CDR2 from the germline V gene are SGHRS and YFSETQ. The CDR3, as DNA: TGCGCCAGCAGCTCGGGTTTCGTAATCGCCTTC. Protein: CASSSGFVIAF. Variable domain in full (rest from reference TRBV5-1 and TRBJ1-2): KAGVTQTPRYLIKTRGQQVTLSCSPISGHRSVSWYQQTPGQGLQFLFEYFSETQRNKGNFPGRFSGRQFSNSRSEMNVSTLELGDSALYLCASSSGFVIAFGSGTRLTVV.

The gene calls are TRBV12-3 or TRBV12-4 and TRBJ2-3; a possible D gene is TRBD1 (5 bases). Trimming left V 8 bases short and J 1 base short, with 16 bases between. CDR3 size: 15 residues. CDR3 in amino acids: CASDQTVSGTDTQYF. The DNA of the CDR3 is TGTGCCAGCGACCAGACAGTTTCTGGCACAGATACGCAGTATTTT.

This clonotype was observed a few times. The chain joins TRBV21-1 to TRBJ2-5; no DNA check was done on the table's D call, TRBD1. TRBV21-1 is an annotated pseudogene. CDR3 length: 15 residues. This CDR3 is CASSKGTGNGETQYF. CDR3 sequence (DNA): TGTGCCAGCAGCAAAGGGACAGGGAACGGAGAGACCCAGTACTTC.

J is TRBJ2-7 and V is TRBV24-1; TRBD1 agrees at 8 bases. Germline CDR1 reads KGHDR; CDR2 reads SFDVKD. The CDR3 runs 12 residues. Trimming cost V 7 bases and J 3 bases; bases outside gene matches: 1. The CDR3: CATRGTGYEQYF. DNA of the CDR3: TGTGCCACCAGGGGGACAGGCTACGAGCAGTACTTC.

The chain carries TRBV7-3 and TRBJ1-1; D might be TRBD1 (6 bases). The CDR3 runs 14 residues. The V gene's germline CDR1 is SGHTA and CDR2 FQGTGA. V was clipped by 5 bases and J by 3 bases, with 13 bases between them. CDR3 in DNA: TGTGCCAGCAGCCCCGCGGGGGCCTACACTGAAGCTTTCTTT. Translated: CASSPAGAYTEAFF.

This sequence joins TRBV5-1 and TRBJ2-7; D is ambiguous. The CDR3 is 13 residues long. Trimming removed 0 bases from V and 7 bases from J, with 11 bases in between. CDR1 and CDR2 from the germline V gene are SGHRS and YFSETQ. This chain's CDR3 is CASSLDWAREQYF. CDR3 DNA sequence: TGCGCCAGCAGCTTGGATTGGGCGCGGGAGCAGTACTTC.

In this sample, this clonotype turned up a few times. The gene calls are TRBV29-1 and TRBJ2-1, with a tentative D call TRBD1 (6 bases). Germline V lookup: CDR1 SQVTM, CDR2 ANQGSEA. Trimming shortened V by 7 bases and J by 2 bases, and 21 bases separated the two germline ends. This CDR3 has 16 residues. For the CDR3, the DNA is TGCAGCGCGCTGACAGGCCCCTCAGGAGCCTACAATGAGCAGTTCTTC. It codes for CSALTGPSGAYNEQFF.

This clonotype was observed a few times. The J gene is TRBJ2-7, the V gene TRBV29-1; the match to TRBD2 covers 10 bases. Trimming took 7 bases from V and 3 from J; bases not matched to a gene: 3. This CDR3 comprises 12 residues. Germline loops: CDR1 SQVTM, CDR2 ANQGSEA. DNA of the CDR3: TGCAGCGGAGCGGGGGGGAGCTACGAGCAGTACTTC. Translating it yields CSGAGGSYEQYF.

The chain has TRBV15 and TRBJ1-5; D is possibly TRBD1 (5 bases). CDR3 size: 16 residues. The V and J ends lost 0 bases and 5 bases respectively, with 14 bases between them. Germline-derived CDR1 and CDR2 are LNHNV and YYDKDF (reference sequence). The CDR3 here is CATSRDRGRPHQPQHF. The CDR3 DNA sequence: TGTGCCACCAGCAGAGATAGGGGCCGTCCTCATCAGCCCCAGCATTTT.